This T cell receptor beta chain stems from a study of naive and memory T cell subsets. Study results and limitations: Gini index rose across naive, CM, EM and EMRA in CD4 and CD8. Possibly reflecting memory cells re-expressing CD45RA, a few larger clonotypes occurred in naive repertoires, especially CD8.

Both TRBC1 and TRBC2 were covered by a beta constant-region primer of two equimolar oligonucleotides. The ligated cDNA underwent four PCR rounds using SP2 and nested alpha and beta constant-region primers. TCRdb redid the calling of the UMI-ligation and nested PCR reads with MiXCR, one entry per CDR3 protein. Among roughly 150,000 distinct CDR3 sequences listed, approximately 21% were seen once. Deletions cut 3 bases from V and 13 bases from J, with 10 bases between. The germline CDR1 and CDR2 sequences are MNHEY and SVGAGI. This CDR3 has 12 amino acids. This clonotype has just a few counts. Its antigen is unidentified.

V and J are TRBV6-5 and TRBJ2-6; no definite D call. The specimen sequenced was naive CD8+ T cells from blood. The clonotype originates from a human donor in good health. The CDR3, as DNA: TGTGCCAGCAGTTATGGCGACCGTGTCCTGACTTTC. Translated: CASSYGDRVLTF.